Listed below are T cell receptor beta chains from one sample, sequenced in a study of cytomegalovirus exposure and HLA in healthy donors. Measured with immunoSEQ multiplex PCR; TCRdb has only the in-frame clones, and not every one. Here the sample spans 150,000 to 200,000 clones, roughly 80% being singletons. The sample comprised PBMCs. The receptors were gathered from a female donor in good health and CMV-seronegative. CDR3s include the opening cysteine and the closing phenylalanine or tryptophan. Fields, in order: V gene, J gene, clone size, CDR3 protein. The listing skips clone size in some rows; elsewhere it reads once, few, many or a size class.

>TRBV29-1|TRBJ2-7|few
CSVAGGQGAYEQYF
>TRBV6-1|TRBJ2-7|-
CASSPRQGLYYEQYF
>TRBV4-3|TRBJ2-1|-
CASSQLTSGGYNEQFF
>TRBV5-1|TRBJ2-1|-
CASSPGASGPYNEQFF
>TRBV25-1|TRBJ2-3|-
CASSEQGTRADTQYF
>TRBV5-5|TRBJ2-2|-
CATHELAVHTGELFF
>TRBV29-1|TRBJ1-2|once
CSVVEPRLEGLNYGYTF
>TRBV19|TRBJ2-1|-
CASSSAGTFSYNEQFF
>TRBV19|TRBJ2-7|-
CASSYLPGSSYEQYF
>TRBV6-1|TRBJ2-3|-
CASSGQGTDTQYF
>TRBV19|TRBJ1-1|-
CASSVQGAEAEAFF
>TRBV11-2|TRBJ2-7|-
CASSRTRDSWGQYF
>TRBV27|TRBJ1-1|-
CASSFRVQGALRNTEAFF
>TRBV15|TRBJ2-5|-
CATSLDRGQETQYF
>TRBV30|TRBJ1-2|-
CAWSRGGDYGYTF
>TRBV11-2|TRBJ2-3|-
CASSLDPGTGTSTDTQYF
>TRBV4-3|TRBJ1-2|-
CASSQVGGANYGYTF
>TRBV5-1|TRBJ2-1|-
CASSFQRGPDNEQFF
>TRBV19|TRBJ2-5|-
CASSMAGARETQYF
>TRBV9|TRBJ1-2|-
CASSPLGTGGGYTF
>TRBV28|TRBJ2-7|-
CASSLTGQLSYEQYF
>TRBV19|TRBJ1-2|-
CASSIDLGATYYGYTF
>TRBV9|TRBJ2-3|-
CASSPRTSATDTQYF
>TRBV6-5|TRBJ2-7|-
CASSPPTATYEQYF
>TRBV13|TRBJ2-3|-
CASRPGLAALGTDTQYF
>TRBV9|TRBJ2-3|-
CASSVGHLGTDTQYF
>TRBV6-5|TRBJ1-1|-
CASSYSTGTEAFF
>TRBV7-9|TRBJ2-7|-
CSSSLGQGKDEQYF
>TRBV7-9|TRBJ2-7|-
CASSFLTGGGDEQYF
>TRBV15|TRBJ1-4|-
CATSREIGQNEKLFF
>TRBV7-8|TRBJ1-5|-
CASSPTGNQPQHF